This entry describes one T cell receptor (beta chain). Its antigen is not known. V lost 6 bases and J lost 0, with 8 bases in between. The CDR3 is 13 amino acids. Germline CDR1 reads SGHTA; CDR2 reads FQGNSA. The sample comes from a study of cytomegalovirus exposure and HLA in healthy donors. The PCR used 60 Vbeta and 13 Jbeta primers. Here immunoSEQ multiplex PCR was the method, and the copy in TCRdb shows in-frame clones only, minus some. Among 180,000 or so clones listed, about 80% were seen once. Study-level points and caveats: A later analysis found that most CMV-associated TCR beta chains appeared HLA-restricted. Later genetic work tied a missense DCLRE1C variant to beta-chain V and J trimming. TCR beta chains numbering roughly 150 were designated cytomegalovirus-associated. TCR beta sequences numbering around 15,000 were associated with HLA alleles at 0.05 false discovery rate in a later analysis.

This receptor was taken from a man aged 35-49 years in good health and CMV-seronegative. The sequencing input was PBMCs. V and J are TRBV7-2 and TRBJ1-2, with D unresolved. The CDR3: CASSSTSNYGYTF. DNA of the CDR3: TGTGCCAGCAGTTCGACATCTAACTATGGCTACACCTTC.